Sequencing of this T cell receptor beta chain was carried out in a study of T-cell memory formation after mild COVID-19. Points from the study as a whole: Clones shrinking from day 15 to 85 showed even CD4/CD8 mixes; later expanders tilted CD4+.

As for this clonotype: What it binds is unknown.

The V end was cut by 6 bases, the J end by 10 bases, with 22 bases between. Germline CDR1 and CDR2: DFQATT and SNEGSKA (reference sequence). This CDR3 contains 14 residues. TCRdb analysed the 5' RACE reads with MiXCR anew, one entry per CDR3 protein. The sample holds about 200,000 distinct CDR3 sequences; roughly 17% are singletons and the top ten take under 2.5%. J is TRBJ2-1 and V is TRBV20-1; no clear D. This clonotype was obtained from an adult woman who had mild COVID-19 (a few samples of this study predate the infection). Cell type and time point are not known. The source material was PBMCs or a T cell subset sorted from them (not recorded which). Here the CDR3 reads CSAQRPSSLGEQFF. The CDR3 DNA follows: TGCAGTGCCCAGAGGCCCTCCTCCCTGGGGGAGCAGTTCTTC.